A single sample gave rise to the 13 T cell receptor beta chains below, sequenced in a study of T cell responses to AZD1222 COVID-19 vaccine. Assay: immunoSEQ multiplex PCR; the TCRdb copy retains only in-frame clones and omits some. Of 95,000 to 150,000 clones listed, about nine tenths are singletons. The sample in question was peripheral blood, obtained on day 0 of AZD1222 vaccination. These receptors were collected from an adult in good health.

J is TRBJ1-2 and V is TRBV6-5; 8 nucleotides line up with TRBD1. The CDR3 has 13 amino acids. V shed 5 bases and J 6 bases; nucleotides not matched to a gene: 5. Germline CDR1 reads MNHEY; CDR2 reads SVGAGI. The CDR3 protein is CASSPTGVNGYTF. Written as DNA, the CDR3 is TGTGCCAGCAGTCCGACAGGGGTGAATGGCTACACCTTC.

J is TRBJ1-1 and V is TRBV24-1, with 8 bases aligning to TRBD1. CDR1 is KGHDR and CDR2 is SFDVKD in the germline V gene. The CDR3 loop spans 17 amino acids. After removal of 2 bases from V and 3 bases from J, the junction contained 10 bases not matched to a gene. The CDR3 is CATSDSSRGRKYTEAFF. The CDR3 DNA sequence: TGTGCCACCAGTGATTCTTCCAGGGGGCGCAAATACACTGAAGCTTTCTTT.

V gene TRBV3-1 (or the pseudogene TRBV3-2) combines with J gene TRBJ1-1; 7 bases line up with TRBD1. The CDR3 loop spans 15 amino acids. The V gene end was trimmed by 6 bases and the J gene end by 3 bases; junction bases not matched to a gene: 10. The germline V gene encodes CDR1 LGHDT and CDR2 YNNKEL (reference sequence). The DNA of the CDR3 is TGTGCCAGCAGACGGAGACAGGGAGAGGACACTGAAGCTTTCTTT. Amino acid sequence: CASRRRQGEDTEAFF.

In DNA, the CDR3 is TGTGCAAGTCGCCGTGACAGGGCAGGAACTGGAAACACCATATATTTT. It is translated as CASRRDRAGTGNTIYF. The chain uses TRBV12-2 and TRBJ1-3; the table calls TRBD1, which could not be checked here. TRBV12-2 is annotated as a pseudogene. The length of the CDR3 is 16 residues.

The CDR3 region has the DNA TGCAGCGCCAGGGGGGTTAGGCGAGATACGCAGTATTTT. Translating gives CSARGVRRDTQYF. The chain recombines TRBV29-1 with TRBJ2-3; a weak D match, TRBD1 (7 bases). The CDR3 has 13 residues. Trimming took off 7 bases at V and 5 bases at J, with 16 bases between the two ends. Germline values: CDR1 SQVTM, CDR2 ANQGSEA.

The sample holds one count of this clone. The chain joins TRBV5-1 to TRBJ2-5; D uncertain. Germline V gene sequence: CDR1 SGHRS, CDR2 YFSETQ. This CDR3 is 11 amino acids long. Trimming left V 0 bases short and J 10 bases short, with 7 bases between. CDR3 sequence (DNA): TGCGCCAGCAGCTTGGCCGGCGACCAGTACTTC. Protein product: CASSLAGDQYF.

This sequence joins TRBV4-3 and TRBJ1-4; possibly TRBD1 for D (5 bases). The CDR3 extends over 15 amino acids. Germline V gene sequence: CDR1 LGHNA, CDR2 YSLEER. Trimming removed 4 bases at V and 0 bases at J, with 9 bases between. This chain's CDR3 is CASSPGGATNEKLFF. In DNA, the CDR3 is TGCGCCAGCAGCCCTGGGGGGGCAACTAATGAAAAACTGTTTTTT.

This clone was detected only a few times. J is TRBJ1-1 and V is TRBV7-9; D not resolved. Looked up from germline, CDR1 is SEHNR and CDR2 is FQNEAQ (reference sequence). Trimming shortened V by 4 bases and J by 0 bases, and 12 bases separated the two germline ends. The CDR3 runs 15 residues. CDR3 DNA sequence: TGTGCCAGCAGCTCCCCTAACCTCCTGAACACTGAAGCTTTCTTT. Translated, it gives CASSSPNLLNTEAFF.

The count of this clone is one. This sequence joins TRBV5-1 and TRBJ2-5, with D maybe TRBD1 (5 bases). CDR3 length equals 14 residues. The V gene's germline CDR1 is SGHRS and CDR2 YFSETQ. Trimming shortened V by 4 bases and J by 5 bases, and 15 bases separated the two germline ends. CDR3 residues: CASSPDSHGETQYF. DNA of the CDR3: TGCGCCAGCAGCCCTGACAGCCACGGGGAGACCCAGTACTTC.

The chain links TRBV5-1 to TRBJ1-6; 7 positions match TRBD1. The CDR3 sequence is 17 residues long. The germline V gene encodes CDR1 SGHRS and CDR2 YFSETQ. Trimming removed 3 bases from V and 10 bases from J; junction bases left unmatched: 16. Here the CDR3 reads CASSSVASGAGGSPLHF. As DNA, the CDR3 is TGCGCCAGCAGCTCCGTGGCTTCCGGGGCAGGGGGATCACCCCTCCACTTT. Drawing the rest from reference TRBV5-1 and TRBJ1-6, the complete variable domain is KAGVTQTPRYLIKTRGQQVTLSCSPISGHRSVSWYQQTPGQGLQFLFEYFSETQRNKGNFPGRFSGRQFSNSRSEMNVSTLELGDSALYLCASSSVASGAGGSPLHFGNGTRLTVT.

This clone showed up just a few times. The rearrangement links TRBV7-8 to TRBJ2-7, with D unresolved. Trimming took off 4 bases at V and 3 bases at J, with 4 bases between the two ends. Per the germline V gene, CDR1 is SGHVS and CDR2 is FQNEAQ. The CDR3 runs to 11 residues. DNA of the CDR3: TGTGCCAGCAGCTCCTACTACGAGCAGTACTTC. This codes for CASSSYYEQYF.

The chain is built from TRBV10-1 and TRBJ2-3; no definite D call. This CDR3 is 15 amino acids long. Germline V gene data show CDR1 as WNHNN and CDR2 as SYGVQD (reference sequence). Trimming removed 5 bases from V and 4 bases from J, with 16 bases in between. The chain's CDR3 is CASSRGGPTADTQYF. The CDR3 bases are TGCGCCAGCAGTCGTGGTGGGCCGACGGCAGATACGCAGTATTTT.

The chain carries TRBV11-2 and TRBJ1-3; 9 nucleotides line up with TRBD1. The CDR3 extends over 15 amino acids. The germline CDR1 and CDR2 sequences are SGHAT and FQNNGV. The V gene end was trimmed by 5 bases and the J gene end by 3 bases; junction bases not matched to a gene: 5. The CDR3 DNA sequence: TGTGCCAGCAGCCCTCAGACAGGGGGTGGAAACACCATATATTTT. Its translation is CASSPQTGGGNTIYF.